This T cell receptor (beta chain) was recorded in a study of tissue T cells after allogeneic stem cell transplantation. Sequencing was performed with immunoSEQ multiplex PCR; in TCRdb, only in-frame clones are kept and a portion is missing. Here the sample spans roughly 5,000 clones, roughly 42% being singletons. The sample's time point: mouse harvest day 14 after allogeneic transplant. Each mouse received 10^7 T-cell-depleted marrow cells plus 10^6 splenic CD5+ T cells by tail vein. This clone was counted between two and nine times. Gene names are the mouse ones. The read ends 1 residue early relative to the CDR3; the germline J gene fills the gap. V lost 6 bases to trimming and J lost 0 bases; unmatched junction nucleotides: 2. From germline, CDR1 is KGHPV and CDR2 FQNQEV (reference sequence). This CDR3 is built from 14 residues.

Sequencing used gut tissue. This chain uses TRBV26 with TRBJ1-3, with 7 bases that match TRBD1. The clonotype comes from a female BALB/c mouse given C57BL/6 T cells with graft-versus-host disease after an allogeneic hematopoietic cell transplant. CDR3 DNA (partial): TGTGCCAGCAGCCGGGACAGTTCTGGAAATACGCTCTAT. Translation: CASSRDSSGNTLY. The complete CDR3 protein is CASSRDSSGNTLYF.